This TCR beta chain emerged from a study of shared clonotypes between healthy human individuals (dated by TCRdb to about 2020). Background on the whole study: Three men and a couple of women, aged 18 to 49 years, made up the cohort. To increase sequencing depth and limit assay-specific biases, TCR repertoire library preparation and sequencing were carried out by different laboratories using diverse techniques. For each donor, CD4 naive and CD4 memory were each run on three plates, CD8 naive on two plates, and CD8 memory on one plate. Per donor, leukapheresis produced somewhere between about 0.85 and 9.5 billion PBMCs. Blood TCR repertoires of about 5 healthy adults were deeply sequenced to estimate repertoire size and the extent of clonotype sharing between individuals. Here is what the overall study found, with its caveats: Sampling was limited to blood, and TCR repertoires in tissue likely differ from TCR repertoires in blood. Based on pairwise subsampling, the degree of clonotype sharing among donors was expected to be affected by sequencing depth. Clonotypes shared by all four sorted-subset donors showed higher generation probabilities than non-shared clonotypes. Rarefaction of sorted-subset datasets indicated incomplete sequencing despite the large sequencing depth. Naive subsets generally had larger estimated clonotype richness than memory subsets did. Sharing across a handful of donors was observed for approximately 4.6% of naive CD4, under 4% of naive CD8, 2.3% of memory CD4, and less than 0.45% of memory CD8 clonotypes. Because the study included only a small number of donors, the genetic and exposure-history diversity represented was limited.

The V end loses 5 bases and the J end loses 0 bases, and a stretch of 14 bases separates them. CDR1 SGHRS and CDR2 YFSETQ are derived from the germline V gene. From cysteine to phenylalanine, the CDR3 is 15 amino acids long. Of all the DNA, just the CDR3 is kept, 45 bases in frame from base 1. The donors were healthy, HIV-negative adults with no recently reported acute infections or vaccinations. Only Caucasian adults living in Nashville, Tennessee, USA were represented among the donors. Magnetic negative selection was used to enrich CD4+ T cells, after which naive cells were positively selected on CD45RA and the negative fraction became the memory subset. Blood was collected by leukapheresis, and PBMCs were isolated by Ficoll-Histopaque density gradient centrifugation and then cryopreserved in liquid nitrogen vapor phase. Analytical flow cytometry was used to check the purity and quantity of each magnetically sorted T cell population. From each sorted fraction, genomic DNA was isolated and quantified by UV absorbance on a Nanodrop 2000c.

This clone has only a few counts. Its cognate antigen has yet to be identified. No much larger clonotype is one base removed from it; base qualities were not supplied. Using the deep immunoSEQ assay, multiplex PCR amplified TCR CDR3 regions from genomic DNA. For each cell subset, the extracted genomic DNA was distributed evenly across all wells of several immunoSEQ 96-well plates, and each plate served as one replicate. For sorted subsets, each replicate PCR was loaded with 200 ng genomic DNA, equivalent to 25,000 to 35,000 T cell genomes. Purified libraries were measured with a Qubit 3.0 fluorometer, size-checked on a Bioanalyzer 2100, and measured again with the KAPA Library Quantification kit. Every immunoSEQ 96-well plate was sequenced on a separate single-read 150-cycle Illumina NextSeq 550 flow cell. As for the original processing: Because the immunoSEQ output held only junctional sequences and lacked quality scores, the filtering could not match the filtering applied to full-length reads. Sequences were annotated with PyIR, a Python wrapper for IgBLAST v1.9, using IMGT germline references to assign V/J genes and CDR3. Any read was removed if the V/J assignment was weak (E-value above 1e-6), the CDR3 was missing, or the read contained stop codons, out-of-frame junctions, or ambiguous translated residues. V3J clonotypes were defined by identical inferred V gene, J gene, and CDR3 amino acid sequence. The percentage overlap between two repertoires was calculated by dividing the number of shared unique clonotypes by the size of the smaller repertoire. RTK rarefaction, the Chao1 estimator, and Recon v2.1 estimates of unobserved clonotypes were used to assess repertoire richness. Generation probabilities were computed with OLGA for all TCRbeta clonotypes obtained by the gDNA method from four donors. TCRdb limited this immuneACCESS table to in-frame rearrangements with V and J called. A share of clones is missing; checked studies link under half to unresolved V genes, and the rest is unexplained. That table is the source of V, J and clone size, and D and trimming were worked out from the DNA. Within this sample are 1,100,000 or so clones, with about four fifths of them counted one time only. The ten most abundant clones make up under 0.6% of the sample.

The clonotype originates from a young man in good health. Some clones in this sample may be carry-over from other donors' samples. The receptor chain draws on TRBV5-1 and TRBJ1-1, with TRBD1 as a weak D call on 5 bases. The sample was memory CD4+ T cells from PBMCs. This specimen's cell subset or site label, per the study, means: CD45RA-negative fraction. Here is the DNA: TGCGCCAGCAGTTCTCAGGGCGGCCTGAACACTGAAGCTTTCTTT. Translated, it gives CASSSQGGLNTEAFF.